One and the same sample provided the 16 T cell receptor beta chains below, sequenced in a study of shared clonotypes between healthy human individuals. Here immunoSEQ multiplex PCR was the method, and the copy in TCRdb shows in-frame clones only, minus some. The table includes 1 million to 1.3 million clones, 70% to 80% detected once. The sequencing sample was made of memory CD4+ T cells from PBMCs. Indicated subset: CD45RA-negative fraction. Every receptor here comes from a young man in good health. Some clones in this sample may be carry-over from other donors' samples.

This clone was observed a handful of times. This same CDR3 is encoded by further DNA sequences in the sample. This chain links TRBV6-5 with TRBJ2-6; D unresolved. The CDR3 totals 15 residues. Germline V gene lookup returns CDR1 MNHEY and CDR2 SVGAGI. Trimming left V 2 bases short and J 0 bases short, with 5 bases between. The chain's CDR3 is CASSYGGSGANVLTF. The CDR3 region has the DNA TGTGCCAGCAGTTACGGCGGCTCTGGGGCCAACGTCCTGACTTTC.

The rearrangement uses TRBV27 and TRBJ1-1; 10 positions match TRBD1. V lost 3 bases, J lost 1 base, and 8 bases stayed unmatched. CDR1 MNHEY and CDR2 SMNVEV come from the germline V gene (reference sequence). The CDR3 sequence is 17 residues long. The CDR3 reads CASSFLGQGRGNTEAFF. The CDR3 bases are TGTGCCAGCAGTTTCCTGGGACAGGGGAGGGGGAACACTGAAGCTTTCTTT.

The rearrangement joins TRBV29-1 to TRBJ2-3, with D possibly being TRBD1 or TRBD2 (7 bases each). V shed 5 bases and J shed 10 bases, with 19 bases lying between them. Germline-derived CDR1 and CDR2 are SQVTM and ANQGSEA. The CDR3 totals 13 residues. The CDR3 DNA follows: TGCAGCGTTCAGGGGGGGGGAGGAGTTGCGCAGTATTTT. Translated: CSVQGGGGVAQYF.

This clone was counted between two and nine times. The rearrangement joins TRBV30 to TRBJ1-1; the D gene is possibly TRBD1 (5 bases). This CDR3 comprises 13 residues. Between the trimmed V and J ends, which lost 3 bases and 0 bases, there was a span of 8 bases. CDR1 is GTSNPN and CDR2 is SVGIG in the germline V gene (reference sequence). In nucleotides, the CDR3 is TGTGCCTGGAGATGGGGGATGAACACTGAAGCTTTCTTT. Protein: CAWRWGMNTEAFF.

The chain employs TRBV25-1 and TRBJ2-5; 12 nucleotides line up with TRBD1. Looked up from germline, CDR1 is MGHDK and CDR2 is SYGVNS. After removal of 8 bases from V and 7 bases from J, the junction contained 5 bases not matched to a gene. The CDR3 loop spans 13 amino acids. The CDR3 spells CASGDRGPGTQYF. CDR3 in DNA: TGTGCCAGCGGGGACAGGGGGCCCGGGACCCAGTACTTC.

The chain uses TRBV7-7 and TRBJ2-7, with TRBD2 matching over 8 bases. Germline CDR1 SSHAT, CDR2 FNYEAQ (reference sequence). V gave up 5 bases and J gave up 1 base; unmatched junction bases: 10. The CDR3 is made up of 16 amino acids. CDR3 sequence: CASSAERIAGSYEQYF. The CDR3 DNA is TGTGCCAGCAGCGCCGAGAGAATAGCGGGATCCTACGAGCAGTACTTC.

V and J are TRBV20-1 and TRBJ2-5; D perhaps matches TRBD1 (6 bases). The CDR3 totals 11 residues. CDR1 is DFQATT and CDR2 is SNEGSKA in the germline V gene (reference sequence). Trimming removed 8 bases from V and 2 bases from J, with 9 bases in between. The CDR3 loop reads CSLRGQETQYF. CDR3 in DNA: TGCAGTCTCAGGGGTCAAGAGACCCAGTACTTC.

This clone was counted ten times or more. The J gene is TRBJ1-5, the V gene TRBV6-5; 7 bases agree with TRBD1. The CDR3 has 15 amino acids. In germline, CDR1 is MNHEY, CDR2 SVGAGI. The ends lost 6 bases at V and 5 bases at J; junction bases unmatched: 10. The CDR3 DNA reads TGTGCCAGCAGGTCTACAGGGGCGTCCGATCAGCCCCAGCATTTT. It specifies CASRSTGASDQPQHF.

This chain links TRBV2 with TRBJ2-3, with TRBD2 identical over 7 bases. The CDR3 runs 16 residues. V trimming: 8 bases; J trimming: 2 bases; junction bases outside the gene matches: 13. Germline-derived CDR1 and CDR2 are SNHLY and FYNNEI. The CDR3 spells CASYPRASGHTDTQYF. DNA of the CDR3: TGTGCCAGCTATCCCCGGGCTAGCGGTCACACAGATACGCAGTATTTT.

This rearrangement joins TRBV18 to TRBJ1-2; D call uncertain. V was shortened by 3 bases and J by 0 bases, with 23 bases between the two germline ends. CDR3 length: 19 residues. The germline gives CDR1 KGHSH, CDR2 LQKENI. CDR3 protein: CASSPVHSNNLGANYGYTF. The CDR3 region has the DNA TGTGCCAGCTCACCGGTCCATTCCAATAATCTGGGAGCTAACTATGGCTACACCTTC. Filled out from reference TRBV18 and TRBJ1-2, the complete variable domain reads NAGVMQNPRHLVRRRGQEARLRCSPMKGHSHVYWYRQLPEEGLKFMVYLQKENIIDESGMPKERFSAEFPKEGPSILRIQQVVRGDSAAYFCASSPVHSNNLGANYGYTFGSGTRLTVV.

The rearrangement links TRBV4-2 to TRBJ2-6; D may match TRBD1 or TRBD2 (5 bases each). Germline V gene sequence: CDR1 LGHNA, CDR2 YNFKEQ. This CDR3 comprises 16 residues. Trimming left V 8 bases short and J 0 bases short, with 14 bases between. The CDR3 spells CASARDGSSGANVLTF. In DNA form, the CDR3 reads TGTGCCAGCGCCCGGGACGGAAGCTCTGGGGCCAACGTCCTGACTTTC.

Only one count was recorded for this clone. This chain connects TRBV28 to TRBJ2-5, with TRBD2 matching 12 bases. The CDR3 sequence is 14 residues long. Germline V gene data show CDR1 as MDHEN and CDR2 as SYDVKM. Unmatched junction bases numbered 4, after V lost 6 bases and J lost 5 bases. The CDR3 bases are TGTGCCAGCAGGACTAGCGGGAGTTGGGAGACCCAGTACTTC. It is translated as CASRTSGSWETQYF.

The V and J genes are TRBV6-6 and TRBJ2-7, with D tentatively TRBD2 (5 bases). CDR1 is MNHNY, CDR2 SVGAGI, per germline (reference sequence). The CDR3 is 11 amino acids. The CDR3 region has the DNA TGTGCAATATCTGGGGAGTTCGAGCAGTACTTC. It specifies CAISGEFEQYF.

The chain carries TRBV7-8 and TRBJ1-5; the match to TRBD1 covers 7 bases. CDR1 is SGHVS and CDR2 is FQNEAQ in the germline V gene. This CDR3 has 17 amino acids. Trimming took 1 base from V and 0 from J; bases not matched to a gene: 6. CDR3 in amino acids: CASSLVGTALSNQPQHF. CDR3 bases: TGTGCCAGCAGCTTAGTCGGGACAGCCCTTAGCAATCAGCCCCAGCATTTT.

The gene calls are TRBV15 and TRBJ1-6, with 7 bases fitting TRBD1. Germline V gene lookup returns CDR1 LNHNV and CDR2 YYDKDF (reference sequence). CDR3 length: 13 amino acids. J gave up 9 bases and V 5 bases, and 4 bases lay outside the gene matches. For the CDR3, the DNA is TGTGCCACCAGCCGACAGGGAAGTTCACCCCTCCACTTT. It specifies CATSRQGSSPLHF.

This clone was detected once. In DNA form, the CDR3 reads TGTGCCAGCAGTGAGGCGGAAAGGGGAAACACCATATATTTT. This codes for CASSEAERGNTIYF. V and J are TRBV6-1 and TRBJ1-3; D call uncertain. Trimming pared 3 bases from V and 4 bases from J, leaving 10 bases between. CDR3 size: 14 residues. Germline loops: CDR1 MNHNS, CDR2 SASEGT.